The TCR beta chain under discussion was sequenced for a study of blood T cell repertoires in COVID-19. Study-wide context: COVID-19 samples, acute and convalescent, were from the United States, Italy and Spain. T cells, B-cell-depleted T cells, or PBMCs provided the cDNA or gDNA that served as material.

Authors' processing steps: Amplifying reference gene primers gave estimates of nucleated cell counts. Sequenced by immunoSEQ multiplex PCR; TCRdb stores in-frame clones only, minus some. The V and J calls and clone size come from that table; D and trimming were worked out from the DNA. The table lists hundreds of thousands of clones, approximately 88% of them singletons, with 5.5% to 8% in the top ten. The specimen sequenced was peripheral blood. This clonotype was sampled from a woman in her thirties who had recovered from COVID-19.

CDR3 sequence: CASSMIGGDEKLFF. The CDR3 region has the DNA TGTGCCAGTAGTATGATCGGGGGTGATGAAAAACTGTTTTTT. The J gene is TRBJ1-4, the V gene TRBV19; a weak D match, TRBD1 (5 bases). V was cut by 3 bases and J by 6 bases, with 11 bases left in between. This CDR3 comprises 14 residues. Germline V gene lookup returns CDR1 LNHDA and CDR2 SQIVND (reference sequence).